The 20 T cell receptor beta chains reported below all come from one sample, sequenced in a study of shared clonotypes between healthy human individuals. Here immunoSEQ multiplex PCR was the method, and the copy in TCRdb shows in-frame clones only, minus some. Of over a million clones listed, 98% to 99% are singletons. Sequenced input: naive CD4+ T cells sorted from blood. Subset here: CD45RA+ positively selected. The receptors come from a man aged 25 to 40 in good health.

This chain connects TRBV11-2 to TRBJ2-3; no clear D. This CDR3 has 15 amino acids. The ends were cut back, 2 bases at V and 1 base at J, with 10 bases in the middle. Germline V lookup: CDR1 SGHAT, CDR2 FQNNGV. The CDR3 loop reads CASSLYSGRTDTQYF. The CDR3, as DNA: TGTGCCAGCAGCTTATATTCTGGACGCACAGATACGCAGTATTTT.

This rearrangement joins TRBV9 to TRBJ2-1, with D maybe TRBD1 (6 bases). V was pared by 2 bases and J by 4 bases, with 10 bases between. The CDR3 contains 14 residues. The germline V gene has CDR1 SGDLS and CDR2 YYNGEE. CDR3 coding DNA: TGTGCCAGCAGCGTCAAGGGGGATTACAATGAGCAGTTCTTC. Amino acid sequence: CASSVKGDYNEQFF.

This chain links TRBV7-9 with TRBJ2-1; the D gene could be TRBD1 or TRBD2 (5 bases each). V shed 5 bases and J shed 6 bases, with 11 bases lying between them. Germline V CDR1 and CDR2: SEHNR, FQNEAQ (reference sequence). The length of the CDR3 is 13 residues. The CDR3 nucleotides are TGTGCCAGCAGCGAGAGGGGTTTCAATGAGCAGTTCTTC. Translation: CASSERGFNEQFF. The full variable domain, completed using reference TRBV7-9 and TRBJ2-1, is DTGVSQNPRHKITKRGQNVTFRCDPISEHNRLYWYRQTLGQGPEFLTYFQNEAQLEKSRLLSDRFSAERPKGSFSTLEIQRTEQGDSAMYLCASSERGFNEQFFGPGTRLTVL.

The chain has TRBV27 and TRBJ2-4; D uncertain. The germline V gene has CDR1 MNHEY and CDR2 SMNVEV (reference sequence). The CDR3 totals 15 residues. The V gene lost 2 bases and the J gene lost 3 bases, with 11 bases spanning the gap. DNA for the CDR3: TGTGCCAGCAGTTTAAGTTCGGTCAGCAAAAACATTCAGTACTTC. It yields the protein CASSLSSVSKNIQYF.

The sample holds one count of this clone. This chain links TRBV5-4 with TRBJ1-2, with 7 bases lining up with TRBD1. CDR1 is SGHNT and CDR2 is YYREEE in the germline V gene (reference sequence). Germline trimming cut 4 bases from V and 6 bases from J; bases unmatched to any gene: 6. The CDR3 has 13 residues. The CDR3 loop reads CASSQTGFDGYTF. In nucleotides, the CDR3 is TGTGCCAGCAGCCAGACAGGGTTTGATGGCTACACCTTC.

J is TRBJ2-1 and V is TRBV7-2; D possibly corresponds to TRBD1 (5 bases). The CDR3 runs 15 residues. Germline CDR1 reads SGHTA; CDR2 reads FQGNSA. V lost 5 bases and J 11 bases, leaving 22 bases between the germline ends. The CDR3 here is CASSIQSTAPGQQFF. The CDR3 DNA reads TGTGCCAGCAGCATCCAATCGACAGCTCCTGGGCAGCAGTTCTTC.

For the CDR3, the DNA is TGTGCCAGCAGTGACTCTCGTATCCCGAACAGGGCGGCCTGGGTGCAGTACTTC. Its translation is CASSDSRIPNRAAWVQYF. The gene calls are TRBV6-4 and TRBJ2-5; weak D call: TRBD1 (6 bases). V was pared by 0 bases and J by 11 bases, with 28 bases between. Per the germline V gene, CDR1 is MRHNA and CDR2 is SNTAGT. The CDR3 totals 18 residues.

This chain connects TRBV7-6 to TRBJ1-2, with D possibly matching TRBD1 (5 bases). There are 17 residues in the CDR3. V gave up 0 bases and J gave up 4 bases, with 18 bases separating them. Per germline, CDR1 SGHVS and CDR2 FNYEAQ. CDR3 sequence reads: CASSLAPWGSEVYGYTF. As DNA, the CDR3 is TGTGCCAGCAGCTTAGCCCCGTGGGGGTCTGAGGTCTATGGCTACACCTTC.

The V and J genes are TRBV19 and TRBJ2-1; 10 bases match TRBD2. The CDR3 spans 16 residues. Germline V gene sequence: CDR1 LNHDA, CDR2 SQIVND (reference sequence). CDR3 residues: CGLVNRGTSAYNEQFF. Written as DNA, the CDR3 is TGTGGCCTAGTAAACCGGGGGACTAGCGCCTACAATGAGCAGTTCTTC.

This clone has only one observation. This same CDR3 is encoded by further DNA sequences in the sample. The CDR3 sequence is CASSLLTSGTGELFF. CDR3 DNA: TGTGCCAGCAGTCTCCTAACTAGCGGGACCGGGGAGCTGTTTTTT. The chain has TRBV27 and TRBJ2-2; 9 positions agree with TRBD2. V was clipped by 5 bases and J by 5 bases; unmatched bases: 6. This CDR3 region has 15 residues. Per germline, CDR1 MNHEY and CDR2 SMNVEV (reference sequence).

The chain uses TRBV19 and TRBJ2-1; TRBD2 is a possible D gene (6 bases). The ends were cut back, 10 bases at V and 5 bases at J, with 9 bases in the middle. Germline assignment: CDR1 LNHDA and CDR2 SQIVND (reference sequence). The CDR3 is 11 amino acids. CDR3 bases: TGTGCCACTCTAGCGAACAATGAGCAGTTCTTC. Its translation is CATLANNEQFF.

This clone was picked up one time. V and J are TRBV12-5 and TRBJ2-1; 7 bases are shared with TRBD2. J gave up 3 bases and V 4 bases, and 6 bases lay outside the gene matches. CDR3 length: 15 residues. Germline-derived CDR1 and CDR2 are LGHNT and FRNRAP. The CDR3 DNA reads TGTGCTAGTGGTTACCCGGGCGGGAGCTACAATGAGCAGTTCTTC. Encoded protein: CASGYPGGSYNEQFF.

The V call is TRBV20-1, the J call TRBJ2-3, with D possibly matching TRBD2 (5 bases). V lost 5 bases, J lost 6 bases, and 9 bases lay in between. CDR3 length: 11 residues. Germline CDR1 DFQATT, CDR2 SNEGSKA (reference sequence). The DNA of the CDR3 is TGCAGTGCTGACATAGCGGATACGCAGTATTTT. This gives the protein CSADIADTQYF.

The chain is built from TRBV6-6 and TRBJ2-1; 16 bases line up with TRBD2. Per the germline V gene, CDR1 is MNHNY and CDR2 is SVGAGI (reference sequence). The CDR3 totals 15 residues. V shed 7 bases, J shed 8 bases, and the junction held 5 bases outside the gene matches. This CDR3 is CASNDGTSGRDEQFF. CDR3 sequence (DNA): TGTGCCAGCAACGATGGGACTAGCGGGAGGGATGAGCAGTTCTTC.

CDR3 DNA sequence: TGTGCCATCAGTGAGGGGCAGGGGCGATACAATGAGCAGTTCTTC. It encodes CAISEGQGRYNEQFF. The V call is TRBV10-3, the J call TRBJ2-1; TRBD1 might be the D (6 bases). CDR1 and CDR2 from the germline V gene are ENHRY and SYGVKD. The V end lost 2 bases, the J end lost 4 bases, and 12 bases lay between the germline ends. The CDR3 is 15 amino acids.

The chain has TRBV27 and TRBJ2-3, with 7 bases identical to TRBD2. This CDR3 region has 15 residues. V lost 4 bases to trimming and J lost 2 bases; unmatched junction nucleotides: 6. Germline-derived CDR1 and CDR2 are MNHEY and SMNVEV (reference sequence). The CDR3 coding sequence is TGTGCCAGCAGTTCGGCGGGAGTCATCACAGATACGCAGTATTTT. Its protein product is CASSSAGVITDTQYF.

The chain is built from TRBV4-1 and TRBJ2-7; 7 nucleotides agree with TRBD1. The germline V gene has CDR1 MGHRA and CDR2 YSYEKL. The CDR3 sequence is 15 residues long. Trimming took 4 bases from V and 6 from J; bases not matched to a gene: 12. The CDR3 coding sequence is TGCGCCAGCAGCCTCAGTCGAGGGGGCGGAGGCGAGCAGTACTTC. It encodes CASSLSRGGGGEQYF.

V and J are TRBV27 and TRBJ1-2; D is unclear. Germline CDR1 and CDR2: MNHEY and SMNVEV (reference sequence). The CDR3 loop spans 12 amino acids. V was shortened by 3 bases and J by 6 bases, with 8 bases between the two germline ends. CDR3 coding DNA: TGTGCCAGCAGTTTTCGAGGAAATGGCTACACCTTC. Protein: CASSFRGNGYTF.

This sequence joins TRBV11-2 and TRBJ1-5, with a possible D match to TRBD1 (5 bases). The germline gives CDR1 SGHAT, CDR2 FQNNGV. The germline V and J ends were trimmed by 1 base and 7 bases, with 11 bases remaining between them. The CDR3 covers 14 residues. The CDR3 spells CASSLVGGVQPQHF. Here the CDR3 DNA reads TGTGCCAGCAGCTTAGTCGGGGGGGTCCAGCCCCAGCATTTT.

A single count supports this clone. The genes are TRBV19 and TRBJ2-4; tentative D call: TRBD2 (6 bases). CDR3 length equals 14 residues. V was trimmed by 7 bases and J by 7 bases, leaving 17 bases between them. CDR1 LNHDA and CDR2 SQIVND come from the germline V gene (reference sequence). CDR3 sequence reads: CASTATSRENIQYF. In DNA, the CDR3 is TGTGCCAGTACCGCGACAAGCCGGGAGAACATTCAGTACTTC.